The source of this TCR beta chain is a study of T cell responses to AZD1222 COVID-19 vaccine (dated by TCRdb to 2020 to 2023). Regarding the research as a whole: TCR sequencing was performed for 233 trial participants, of whom around 200 were given two doses of AZD1222 and approximately 25 were given two doses of MenACWY control vaccine. Trial participants were enrolled by age into subgroups of 18-55, 56-69 and 70-plus years, and about 150, 27 and 61 TCR-sequenced participants, respectively, were included in these subgroups. Results and caveats for the whole study, not just this receptor: Because no day 14 peak-response samples were available, repertoires were characterized only after the peak T cell response. Reportedly, almost half of the unique spike-specific TCRs recognized epitopes lying outside the regions that are mutated in the B.1.351 and B.1.1.7 variants. Most participants were white British and females outnumbered males, and the authors suggested that clonal diversity may have been underestimated. Spike-specific TCR breadth and depth rose significantly after two AZD1222 doses compared with day 0 and with MenACWY recipients. In the small 56-69-year group, the increase in depth fell short of significance, most likely because of low power. Only five to seven AZD1222 recipients were SARS-CoV-2 seropositive at baseline, limiting conclusions about previously exposed vaccinees. The vaccine-associated CD4 TCRs covered the entire spike protein, and the dominant responses fell in regions 160-218 and 743-854.

The time point label of this sample denotes: about 28 days (+/-7) after the second vaccine dose. AZD1222 recipients with second doses at about 4 weeks or about 12 weeks were pooled, because spike-specific TCR depth and breadth did not differ between schedules. Samples from vaccinated people were obtained from the UK trials COV001 and COV002, which included a single-blind randomized controlled phase 2/3 trial of AZD1222 (ChAdOx1 nCoV-19) in healthy adults. For TCRbeta chain sequencing, PBMC samples were collected from trial participants at day 0 and at day 28 after the second dose. In the germline V gene (reference sequence), CDR1 corresponds to LNHDA and CDR2 to SQIVND. Ends trimmed: V by 3 bases, J by 1 base; bases unmatched to a gene: 8. CDR3 length: 17 amino acids, cysteine to phenylalanine. Kept here is only the CDR3 DNA, which spans 51 bases and is read in frame from base 1. The CDR3 regions of human TCRbeta chains were subjected to immunosequencing. From the authors' description of their analysis: Repertoire TCRs were matched against a reference library of SARS-CoV-2-specific TCRs generated with the MIRA antigen-specificity platform. Breadth was defined as the fraction of unique TCRs that were SARS-CoV-2-associated. Depth was defined as the fraction of total T cells that were SARS-CoV-2-associated. Each spike-specific TCR was assigned to its reactive spike region and to a CD4 or CD8 class using the MIRA data. Log10-transformed breadth and depth values were compared by one-way ANOVA with Sidak's multiple comparisons tests. The immuneACCESS repertoire file appears here via TCRdb, limited to in-frame rearrangements. These files lack a portion of the clones; in checked studies, under half of the deficit traces to unresolved V genes, and the cause of the others is not known. V and J calls and clone size are those listed in that table; D and trimming were worked out from the DNA. The sample data list about 140,000 clones, and 80% to 95% of these were observed just once. Of the sample, 4% falls within the top ten clones.

Points on this clone: There is no known antigen for this receptor. Qualities for individual bases were not recorded, and no much larger clone is one base off.

This material consisted of peripheral blood, taken 28 days after the second AZD1222 dose. The chain uses TRBV19 and TRBJ2-5; 10 nucleotides in the junction match TRBD2. This TCR was sampled from an adult who received the AZD1222 COVID-19 vaccine. In nucleotides, the sequence is TGTGCCAGTAGTATTAAATATTCTAGCGGGAGCCAAGAGACCCAGTACTTC. Its protein is CASSIKYSSGSQETQYF.